This passage covers 19 T cell receptor beta chains from one sample sequenced in a study of T cells in Graves' hyperthyroidism and ophthalmopathy. TCR beta CDR3 regions were amplified from RNA. HTBI primers were used for first-round RT-PCR of the TCR CDR3. TCRdb analysed the multiplex PCR reads with MiXCR anew, one entry per CDR3 protein. The sample yields hundreds of thousands of distinct CDR3 sequences, around 22% seen once. Sequencing was carried out using blood. These receptors all come from a woman in her twenties or thirties with Graves' ophthalmopathy.

This clonotype came up many times. The CDR3 DNA reads TGTGCCAGCAGGGGCGGGGCGGGCAATCAGCCCCAGCATTTT. Translated: CASRGGAGNQPQHF. This chain joins TRBV12-3 or TRBV12-4 and TRBJ1-5; D is perhaps TRBD1 (5 bases). V was pared by 6 bases and J by 2 bases, with 11 bases between. The CDR3 contains 14 residues.

The chain has TRBV6-5 and TRBJ1-5; D uncertain. The V end was cut by 0 bases, the J end by 3 bases, with 9 bases between. The CDR3 consists of 15 residues. Germline CDR1 reads MNHEY; CDR2 reads SVGAGI. CDR3: CASSYSIRANQPQHF. The CDR3 DNA reads TGTGCCAGCAGTTACTCGATTAGGGCCAATCAGCCCCAGCATTTT.

This clonotype came up many times. V gene TRBV6-5 combines with J gene TRBJ1-1; tentatively, D is TRBD1 (6 bases). Germline V gives CDR1 MNHEY, CDR2 SVGAGI. V was cut by 6 bases and J by 2 bases, with 10 bases left in between. The CDR3 is 13 residues long. This chain's CDR3 is CASRVGGNTEAFF. Here the CDR3 DNA reads TGTGCCAGCAGAGTAGGGGGAAACACTGAAGCTTTCTTT.

The chain employs TRBV20-1 and TRBJ2-5, with 11 nucleotides matching TRBD2. J lost 5 bases, V lost 3 bases, and 2 bases had no gene match. Germline V gives CDR1 DFQATT, CDR2 SNEGSKA (reference sequence). The length of the CDR3 is 13 residues. CDR3 in DNA: TGCAGTGCTAGTAGCGGGGGGGCGGAGACCCAGTACTTC. Translated: CSASSGGAETQYF.

This clonotype was observed a few times. This chain connects TRBV15 to TRBJ2-7; 7 nucleotides agree with TRBD1. The CDR3 totals 15 residues. The J segment lost 6 bases and the V segment lost 3 bases, leaving 11 bases of the junction unmatched. The germline gives CDR1 LNHNV, CDR2 YYDKDF (reference sequence). The CDR3: CATSRGQMGLGEQYF. As DNA, the CDR3 is TGTGCCACCAGCAGGGGACAGATGGGCCTGGGCGAGCAGTACTTC.

With regard to this clonotype: An end of the junction does not agree with germline; a read error may underlie this. For the CDR3, the DNA is TGTGCCAGCAGTTTAGGGACTAGCGGGGGATACAATGAGAAGTTCTTC. Amino acid sequence: CASSLGTSGGYNEKFF. J is TRBJ2-1 and V is TRBV27, with 14 bases aligning to TRBD2. This CDR3 spans 16 amino acids. CDR1 MNHEY and CDR2 SMNVEV come from the germline V gene (reference sequence).

There are many counts of this clonotype. The chain uses TRBV30 and TRBJ1-6; D call uncertain. V was trimmed by 1 base and J by 7 bases, leaving 2 bases between them. Germline V gives CDR1 GTSNPN, CDR2 SVGIG (reference sequence). CDR3 size: 11 residues. In DNA form, the CDR3 reads TGTGCCTGGAGTGAAAATTCACCCCTCCACTTT. The encoded protein is CAWSENSPLHF. Together with reference TRBV30 and TRBJ1-6, the CDR3 gives the full variable domain: SQTIHQWPATLVQPVGSPLSLECTVEGTSNPNLYWYRQAAGRGLQLLFYSVGIGQISSEVPQNLSASRPQDRQFILSSKKLLLSDSGFYLCAWSENSPLHFGNGTRLTVT.

As concerns this clonotype: A single base separates this from a much larger clone, so it may be a read error. The genes are TRBV12-3 or TRBV12-4 and TRBJ1-5; no clear D gene. Trimming pared 10 bases from V and 0 bases from J, leaving 13 bases between. The CDR3 consists of 14 residues. DNA for the CDR3: TGTGCCAACACAAAGGAAAGTAGCAATCAGCCCCAGCATTTT. This sequence encodes CANTKESSNQPQHF.

There are many counts of this clonotype. The rearrangement joins TRBV30 to TRBJ2-6; D perhaps matches TRBD1 (5 bases). This CDR3 is built from 17 residues. Between the trimmed V and J ends, which lost 0 bases and 2 bases, there was a span of 14 bases. Germline V gives CDR1 GTSNPN, CDR2 SVGIG (reference sequence). The CDR3 protein is CAWSVAGPPPGANVLTF. CDR3 in DNA: TGTGCCTGGAGTGTGGCAGGGCCGCCCCCTGGGGCCAACGTCCTGACTTTC.

This clonotype was detected once. With a much larger clone just one base away, this may be a read error. This sequence joins TRBV5-1 and TRBJ1-5; D remains unclear. This CDR3 contains 14 residues. The germline CDR1 and CDR2 sequences are SGHRS and YFSETQ. The CDR3 sequence: CASSSDLKGQPQDF. The CDR3 DNA is TGCGCCAGCAGCTCCGACCTTAAAGGTCAGCCCCAGGATTTT.

V and J are TRBV30 and TRBJ2-6; 9 positions match TRBD1. Trimming took 7 bases from V and 0 from J; bases not matched to a gene: 7. Per the germline V gene, CDR1 is GTSNPN and CDR2 is SVGIG (reference sequence). The CDR3 is made up of 16 amino acids. CDR3 amino acids: CALVGTGHSGANVLTF. The CDR3 DNA is TGTGCCTTGGTCGGGACAGGGCACTCTGGGGCCAACGTCCTGACTTTC.

This clonotype was counted ten times or more. V is TRBV20-1 and J is TRBJ2-7; D is uncertain. The CDR3 is 13 amino acids. From germline, CDR1 is DFQATT and CDR2 SNEGSKA (reference sequence). Trimming cost V 3 bases and J 6 bases, with 15 bases left between them. Here the CDR3 reads CSASDVDMSEQYF. The CDR3 bases are TGCAGTGCTAGCGACGTGGATATGAGCGAGCAGTACTTC.

In this sample, this clonotype turned up many times. This chain joins TRBV12-3 or TRBV12-4 and TRBJ1-3, with D possibly matching TRBD1 (6 bases). The CDR3 loop spans 15 amino acids. V lost 6 bases, J lost 1 base, and 13 bases lay in between. CDR3 nucleotides: TGTGCCAGCAGACCCAGGGGACATTCTGGAAACACCATATATTTT. Its protein product is CASRPRGHSGNTIYF.

This clonotype has a count of ten or more. The gene calls are TRBV10-3 and TRBJ2-6; D gene uncertain. Between the trimmed V and J ends, which lost 1 base and 4 bases, there was a span of 8 bases. In germline, CDR1 is ENHRY, CDR2 SYGVKD. This CDR3 has 15 amino acids. The CDR3 nucleotides read TGTGCCATCAGTGAGTACGACGGCGGGGCCAACGTCCTGACTTTC. Protein: CAISEYDGGANVLTF.

This clonotype was recorded at least ten times. The chain joins TRBV27 to TRBJ1-1; D is perhaps TRBD1 (5 bases). The germline V gene has CDR1 MNHEY and CDR2 SMNVEV (reference sequence). Trimming removed 3 bases at V and 5 bases at J, with 10 bases between. This CDR3 comprises 13 residues. In DNA form, the CDR3 reads TGTGCCAGCAGTTTCCAGGGAGGAACTGAAGCTTTCTTT. As protein: CASSFQGGTEAFF.

This sequence joins TRBV27 and TRBJ2-5, with 12 bases lining up with TRBD2. The CDR3 is 16 amino acids. The V and J ends lost 4 bases and 4 bases, in that order; junction bases with no gene match: 7. The germline V gene has CDR1 MNHEY and CDR2 SMNVEV (reference sequence). This chain's CDR3 is CASSSPGLAGSETQYF. The CDR3 nucleotides read TGTGCCAGCAGTTCTCCCGGACTAGCGGGGTCAGAGACCCAGTACTTC.

The chain carries TRBV20-1 and TRBJ2-5, with 10 bases that match TRBD2. V dropped 5 bases and J dropped 5; count of bases not matched to a gene: 14. CDR1 is DFQATT and CDR2 is SNEGSKA in the germline V gene (reference sequence). This CDR3 comprises 16 residues. The CDR3 loop is CSAQLGASGGGETQYF. The CDR3 coding sequence is TGCAGTGCTCAACTGGGAGCCAGCGGGGGGGGCGAGACCCAGTACTTC.

In this sample, this clonotype turned up many times. The rearrangement uses TRBV5-1 and TRBJ2-7, with no clear D. The CDR3 has 15 amino acids. Germline V gives CDR1 SGHRS, CDR2 YFSETQ. V lost 0 bases and J 4 bases, leaving 14 bases between the germline ends. The CDR3 DNA is TGCGCCAGCAGCTTGGCCTTTGACACCCGATACGAGCAGTACTTC. It yields the protein CASSLAFDTRYEQYF. Drawing the rest from reference TRBV5-1 and TRBJ2-7, the complete variable domain is KAGVTQTPRYLIKTRGQQVTLSCSPISGHRSVSWYQQTPGQGLQFLFEYFSETQRNKGNFPGRFSGRQFSNSRSEMNVSTLELGDSALYLCASSLAFDTRYEQYFGPGTRLTVT.

Regarding this clonotype: A much larger clone differs from this one at a single base, so this may be a read error. The V and J genes are TRBV11-3 and TRBJ2-5; 7 bases align to TRBD1. CDR3 size: 15 residues. Germline CDR1 and CDR2: SGHNT and YENEEA. The DNA of the CDR3 is TGTGCCAGCAGCTCCCGACAGGGTCCCTACGAGATCCAGTACTTC. Amino acid sequence: CASSSRQGPYEIQYF. Complete variable domain (other parts from reference TRBV11-3 and TRBJ2-5): EAGVVQSPRYKIIEKKQPVAFWCNPISGHNTLYWYLQNLGQGPELLIRYENEEAVDDSQLPKDRFSAERLKGVDSTLKIQPAELGDSAVYLCASSSRQGPYEIQYFGPGTRLLVL.